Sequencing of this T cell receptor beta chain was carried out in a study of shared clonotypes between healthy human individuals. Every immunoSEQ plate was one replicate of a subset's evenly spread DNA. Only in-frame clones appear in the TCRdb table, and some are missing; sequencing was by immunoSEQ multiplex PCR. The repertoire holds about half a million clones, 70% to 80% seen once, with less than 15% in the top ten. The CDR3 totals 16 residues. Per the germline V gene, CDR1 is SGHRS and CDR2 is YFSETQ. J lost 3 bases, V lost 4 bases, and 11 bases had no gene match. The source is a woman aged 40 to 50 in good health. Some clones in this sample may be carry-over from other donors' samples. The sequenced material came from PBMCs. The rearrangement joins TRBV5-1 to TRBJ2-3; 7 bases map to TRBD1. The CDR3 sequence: CASSETGAGGTDTQYF. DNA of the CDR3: TGCGCCAGCAGCGAAACAGGGGCGGGCGGAACAGATACGCAGTATTTT.